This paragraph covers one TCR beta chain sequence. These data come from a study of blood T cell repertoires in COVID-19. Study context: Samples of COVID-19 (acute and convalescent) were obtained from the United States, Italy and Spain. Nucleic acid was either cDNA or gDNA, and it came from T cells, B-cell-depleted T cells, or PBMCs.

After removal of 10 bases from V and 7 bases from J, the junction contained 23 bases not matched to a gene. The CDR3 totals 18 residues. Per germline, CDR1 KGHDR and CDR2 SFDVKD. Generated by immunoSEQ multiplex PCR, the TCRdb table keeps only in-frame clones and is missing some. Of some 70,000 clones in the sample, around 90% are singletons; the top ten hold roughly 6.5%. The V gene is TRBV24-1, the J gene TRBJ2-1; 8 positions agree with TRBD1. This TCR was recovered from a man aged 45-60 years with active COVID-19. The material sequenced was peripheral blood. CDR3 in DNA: TGTGCCACAAGTCGACAACCGGGACAGGCTGGACCGATAAATGAGCAGTTCTTC. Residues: CATSRQPGQAGPINEQFF.